These 10 T cell receptor beta chains came from one sample sequenced in a study of blood T cell repertoires in COVID-19. The repertoire was sequenced with immunoSEQ multiplex PCR; TCRdb's copy has only in-frame clones and lacks some. Among approximately 270,000 clones, approximately 85% were seen once, and the ten largest hold 1.5% to 2%. Sequenced material: PBMCs or T cells enriched from blood (not recorded which). These receptors were obtained from a woman between 45 and 60 years old who had recovered from COVID-19.

V is TRBV7-3 and J is TRBJ2-1; D possibly corresponds to TRBD2 (6 bases). CDR1 is SGHTA and CDR2 is FQGTGA in the germline V gene. The CDR3 totals 16 residues. The V and J ends lost 6 bases and 1 base respectively, with 16 bases between them. The CDR3 protein is CASSPASASSYNEQFF. CDR3 DNA sequence: TGTGCCAGCAGTCCCGCTAGCGCGTCATCCTACAATGAGCAGTTCTTC. The entire variable domain, with the rest obtained from reference TRBV7-3 and TRBJ2-1, is as follows: GAGVSQTPSNKVTEKGKYVELRCDPISGHTALYWYRQSLGQGPEFLIYFQGTGAADDSGLPNDRFFAVRPEGSVSTLKIQRTERGDSAVYLCASSPASASSYNEQFFGPGTRLTVL.

As for this clone: This CDR3 fails to terminate in the conserved phenylalanine or tryptophan, so it likely reflects a read error. Because the CDR3's place on the DNA is in doubt, the DNA is left out and the CDR3 is given as listed by TCRdb. J is TRBJ2-7 and V is TRBV27; the D segment call TRBD2 is taken from the table without a DNA check. Including both end residues, the CDR3 is 8 amino acids long. CDR1 MNHEY and CDR2 SMNVEV come from the germline V gene (reference sequence). The CDR3: CASSFLSS.

The rearrangement joins TRBV7-9 to TRBJ2-1; maybe TRBD1 (5 bases). CDR3 length: 13 amino acids. The V and J ends lost 6 bases and 6 bases respectively, with 12 bases between them. Germline values: CDR1 SEHNR, CDR2 FQNEAQ (reference sequence). CDR3 region: CASRLTVSNEQFF. The CDR3 DNA reads TGTGCCAGCAGACTGACAGTGAGCAATGAGCAGTTCTTC.

This clone has just a few counts. The chain joins TRBV15 to TRBJ1-6; D gene uncertain. V was trimmed by 0 bases and J by 2 bases, leaving 5 bases between them. CDR1 LNHNV and CDR2 YYDKDF come from the germline V gene (reference sequence). The CDR3 contains 15 residues. The CDR3 region has the DNA TGTGCCACCAGCAGAGACAGTACCTATAATTCACCCCTCCACTTT. This codes for CATSRDSTYNSPLHF.

The chain employs TRBV27 and TRBJ1-1, with D possibly TRBD1 on 6 matching bases. CDR1 MNHEY and CDR2 SMNVEV come from the germline V gene (reference sequence). V gave up 2 bases and J gave up 3 bases, with 7 bases separating them. This CDR3 spans 13 amino acids. CDR3 in amino acids: CASSLEGDTEAFF. Written as DNA, the CDR3 is TGTGCCAGCAGTTTAGAGGGGGACACTGAAGCTTTCTTT.

The rearrangement uses TRBV10-2 and TRBJ2-3; 10 bases map to TRBD2. With V trimmed by 6 bases and J by 6 bases, 9 bases remained unmatched. Germline loops: CDR1 WSHSY, CDR2 SAAADI. This CDR3 is built from 15 residues. CDR3: CASSYLAGVVDTQYF. The CDR3, as DNA: TGCGCCAGCAGCTACCTAGCGGGAGTTGTGGATACGCAGTATTTT.

This clone has just one count. The chain uses TRBV7-6 and TRBJ1-4; 9 positions agree with TRBD1. The CDR3 runs 15 residues. Germline V gene lookup returns CDR1 SGHVS and CDR2 FNYEAQ. Trimming removed 5 bases from V and 5 bases from J; junction bases left unmatched: 6. CDR3 region: CASSPQDRGNEKLFF. The CDR3 DNA reads as TGTGCCAGCAGCCCTCAGGACAGGGGAAATGAAAAACTGTTTTTT.

The CDR3 is CASSPNPRGTYGYTF. The CDR3 nucleotides are TGTGCCAGCAGTCCCAACCCCCGGGGGACCTATGGCTACACCTTC. V usage is TRBV2 and J usage is TRBJ1-2, with D possibly TRBD1 on 5 matching bases. V dropped 5 bases and J dropped 4 bases, with 17 bases sitting between them. CDR1 SNHLY and CDR2 FYNNEI come from the germline V gene. The CDR3 contains 15 residues.

The chain joins TRBV27 to TRBJ2-5; TRBD2 aligns across 8 bases. Germline CDR1 is MNHEY and CDR2 is SMNVEV (reference sequence). With V trimmed by 3 bases and J by 5 bases, 5 bases remained unmatched. The CDR3 contains 14 residues. Here the CDR3 DNA reads TGTGCCAGCAGTTTTAGCGGGATAGGGGAGACCCAGTACTTC. Translated, it gives CASSFSGIGETQYF.

The CDR3 DNA follows: TGTGCCAGCAGCCAGAAGGTCCCAGGGGTCGACGGCTACACCTTC. Translation gives CASSQKVPGVDGYTF. The V gene is TRBV14, the J gene TRBJ1-2; D might be TRBD1 (6 bases). CDR1 and CDR2 from the germline V gene are SGHDN and FVKESK. V shed 3 bases and J shed 8 bases, with 19 bases lying between them. CDR3 length: 15 residues. Full variable domain (outside the CDR3, taken from reference TRBV14 and TRBJ1-2): EAGVTQFPSHSVIEKGQTVTLRCDPISGHDNLYWYRRVMGKEIKFLLHFVKESKQDESGMPNNRFLAERTGGTYSTLKVQPAELEDSGVYFCASSQKVPGVDGYTFGSGTRLTVV.